The 7 T cell receptor beta chains below come from one sample, sequenced in a study of naive and memory T cell subsets. An equimolar mix of two oligonucleotides served as the beta constant-region primer for TRBC1 and TRBC2. TCRdb independently ran MiXCR on the UMI-ligation and nested PCR reads; one entry per CDR3 protein. The data contain roughly 20,000 distinct CDR3 sequences, approximately 10% of them singletons. Sequencing input: central memory CD8+ T cells from blood. Every receptor here comes from a human donor in good health.

This clonotype was observed at least ten times. The CDR3 loop reads CASSSMEGSNQPQHF. The CDR3 nucleotides read TGTGCCAGCAGCTCGATGGAGGGGAGCAATCAGCCCCAGCATTTT. The chain employs TRBV7-9 and TRBJ1-5, with D possibly being TRBD1 (5 bases). V dropped 4 bases and J dropped 1 base, with 11 bases sitting between them. The CDR3 has 15 residues. Germline V gene data show CDR1 as SEHNR and CDR2 as FQNEAQ (reference sequence).

This clonotype has a count of ten or more. The chain employs TRBV20-1 and TRBJ2-3; D is uncertain. Trimming removed 6 bases from V and 2 bases from J, with 15 bases in between. The germline V gene has CDR1 DFQATT and CDR2 SNEGSKA (reference sequence). This CDR3 region has 14 residues. The CDR3 coding sequence is TGCAGTGCGACCCCCCGACTGCACACAGATACGCAGTATTTT. Its protein is CSATPRLHTDTQYF.

This clonotype was detected ten times or more. The J gene is TRBJ2-7, the V gene TRBV2, with TRBD2 matching 8 bases. The CDR3 runs to 15 residues. The germline CDR1 and CDR2 sequences are SNHLY and FYNNEI. The V segment lost 2 bases and the J segment 1 base; nucleotides outside the gene matches: 4. Here the CDR3 reads CASSETGGGSYEQYF. Here the CDR3 DNA reads TGTGCCAGCAGTGAAACGGGCGGGGGGTCCTACGAGCAGTACTTC.

A few counts support this clonotype. The chain couples TRBV7-3 to TRBJ2-2; D is tentatively TRBD1 or TRBD2 (5 bases each). Trimming removed 5 bases from V and 1 base from J, with 20 bases in between. The CDR3 runs 18 residues. Germline V CDR1 and CDR2: SGHTA, FQGTGA. The CDR3 DNA reads TGTGCCAGCAGCCTCAGCCCCTCGGTGGGGGAGAACACCGGGGAGCTGTTTTTT. The encoded protein is CASSLSPSVGENTGELFF.

This clonotype was detected ten times or more. The chain employs TRBV5-6 and TRBJ1-6; TRBD1 might be the D (5 bases). Germline CDR1 reads SGHDT; CDR2 reads YYEEEE. Between the trimmed V and J ends, which lost 0 bases and 0 bases, there was a span of 13 bases. The CDR3 runs 18 residues. CDR3 sequence reads: CASSLAAGPSSYNSPLHF. The CDR3 DNA sequence: TGTGCCAGCAGCTTGGCGGCAGGGCCCAGCTCCTATAATTCACCCCTCCACTTT.

This clonotype occurred many times. The rearrangement uses TRBV27 and TRBJ1-5; D gene unclear. V gave up 2 bases and J gave up 3 bases, with 14 bases separating them. Per the germline V gene, CDR1 is MNHEY and CDR2 is SMNVEV (reference sequence). The CDR3 sequence is 16 residues long. Here the CDR3 reads CASSLIKVQPNQPQHF. CDR3 coding DNA: TGTGCCAGCAGTTTAATTAAGGTACAACCCAATCAGCCCCAGCATTTT.

The table lists this clonotype with a few counts. The chain carries TRBV6-1 and TRBJ2-1; possible D gene TRBD2, 5 bases. Trimming stripped 4 bases from V and 0 bases from J, with 13 bases between. The CDR3 is 16 amino acids. CDR1 MNHNS and CDR2 SASEGT come from the germline V gene. CDR3 in amino acids: CASSARRGSSYNEQFF. The DNA for the CDR3 is TGTGCCAGCAGTGCTCGACGGGGAAGCTCCTACAATGAGCAGTTCTTC.